This TCR beta chain appears in the sequencing data of a study of response to subunit inactivated influenza vaccine. Study-level points and caveats: Few new T cells, the authors suggested, are recruited by each seasonal influenza vaccination.

A remark on this clonotype: Antigen: not known.

V shed 6 bases and J shed 4 bases, with 15 bases lying between them. Germline CDR1 and CDR2: MDHEN and SYDVKM. The CDR3 runs 14 residues. TCRdb itself ran the RT-PCR reads through MiXCR, one entry per CDR3 protein. The repertoire holds approximately 500,000 distinct CDR3 sequences, with roughly 15% as singletons. The sequence derives from a man aged 45-65 years who received an inactivated influenza vaccine. The V call is TRBV28, the J call TRBJ1-2, with D possibly being TRBD1 (6 bases). Sample: PBMCs from blood, taken 11 to 12 days after vaccination. The CDR3 loop is CASRGGRLFYGYTF. The CDR3 bases are TGTGCCAGCAGGGGGGGGCGGTTGTTCTATGGCTACACCTTC.